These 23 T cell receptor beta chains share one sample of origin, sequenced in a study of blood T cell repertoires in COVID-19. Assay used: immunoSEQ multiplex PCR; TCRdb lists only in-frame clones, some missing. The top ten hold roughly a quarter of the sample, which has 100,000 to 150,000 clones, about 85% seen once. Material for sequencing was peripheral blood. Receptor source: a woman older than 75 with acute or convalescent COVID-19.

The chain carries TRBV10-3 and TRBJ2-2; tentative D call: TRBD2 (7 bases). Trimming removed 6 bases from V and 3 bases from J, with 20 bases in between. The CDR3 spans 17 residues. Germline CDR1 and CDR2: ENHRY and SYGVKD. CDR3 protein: CAISAPLGGGYTGELFF. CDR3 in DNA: TGTGCCATCAGCGCTCCCCTGGGAGGGGGGTACACCGGGGAGCTGTTTTTT.

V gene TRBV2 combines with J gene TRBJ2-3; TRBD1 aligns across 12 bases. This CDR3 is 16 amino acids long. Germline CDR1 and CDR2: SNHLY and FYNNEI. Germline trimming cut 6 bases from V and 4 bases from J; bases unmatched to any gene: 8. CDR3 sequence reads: CASRAGTGGAADTQYF. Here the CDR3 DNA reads TGTGCCAGCAGGGCTGGGACAGGGGGCGCGGCAGATACGCAGTATTTT.

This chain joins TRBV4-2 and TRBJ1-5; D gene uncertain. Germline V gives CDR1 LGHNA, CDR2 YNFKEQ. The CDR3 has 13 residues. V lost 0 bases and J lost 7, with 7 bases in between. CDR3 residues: CASSQDSRQPQHF. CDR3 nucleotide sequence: TGTGCCAGCAGCCAAGACTCGAGACAGCCCCAGCATTTT.

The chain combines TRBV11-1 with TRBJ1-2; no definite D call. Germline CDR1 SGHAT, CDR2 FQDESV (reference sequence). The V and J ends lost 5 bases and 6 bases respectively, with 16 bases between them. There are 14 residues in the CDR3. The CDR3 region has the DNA TGTGCCAGCAGCAGCTTAGGGAGGACGGATGGCTACACCTTC. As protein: CASSSLGRTDGYTF.

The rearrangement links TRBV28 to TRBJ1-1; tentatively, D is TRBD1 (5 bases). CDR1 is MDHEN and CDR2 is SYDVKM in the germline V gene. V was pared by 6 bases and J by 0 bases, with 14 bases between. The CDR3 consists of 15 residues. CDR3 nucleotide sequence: TGTGCCAGCAGCATTGACAGCCGAATGAACACTGAAGCTTTCTTT. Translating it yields CASSIDSRMNTEAFF. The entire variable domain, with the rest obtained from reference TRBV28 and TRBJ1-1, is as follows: DVKVTQSSRYLVKRTGEKVFLECVQDMDHENMFWYRQDPGLGLRLIYFSYDVKMKEKGDIPEGYSVSREKKERFSLILESASTNQTSMYLCASSIDSRMNTEAFFGQGTRLTVV.

CDR3 DNA sequence: TGTGCCAGCAGCGCGACAATGGGTAGGGGTGCCGGGGAGCTGTTTTTT. Translated, it gives CASSATMGRGAGELFF. This chain connects TRBV9 to TRBJ2-2; D is possibly TRBD1 (5 bases). The V gene's germline CDR1 is SGDLS and CDR2 YYNGEE. With 3 bases removed from V and 6 bases from J, the gap between germline ends came to 18 bases. The CDR3 extends over 16 amino acids.

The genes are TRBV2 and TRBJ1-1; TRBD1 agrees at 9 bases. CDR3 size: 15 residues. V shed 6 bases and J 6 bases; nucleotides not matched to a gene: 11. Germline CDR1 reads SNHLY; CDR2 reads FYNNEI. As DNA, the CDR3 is TGTGCCAGCAGGGAACAGGGGGCTCGCTTGTCTGAAGCTTTCTTT. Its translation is CASREQGARLSEAFF.

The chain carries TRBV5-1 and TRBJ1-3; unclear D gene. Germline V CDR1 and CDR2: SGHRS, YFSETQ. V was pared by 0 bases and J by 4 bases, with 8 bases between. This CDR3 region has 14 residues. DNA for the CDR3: TGCGCCAGCAGCTTGGTCTCAGGAGGAAACACCATATATTTT. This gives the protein CASSLVSGGNTIYF.

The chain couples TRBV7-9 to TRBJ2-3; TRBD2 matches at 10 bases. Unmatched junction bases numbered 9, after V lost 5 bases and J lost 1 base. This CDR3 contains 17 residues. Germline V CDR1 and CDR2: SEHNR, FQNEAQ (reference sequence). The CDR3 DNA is TGTGCCAGCAGCCCAATCCCGAGCGGGGGGGGCACAGATACGCAGTATTTT. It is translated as CASSPIPSGGGTDTQYF.

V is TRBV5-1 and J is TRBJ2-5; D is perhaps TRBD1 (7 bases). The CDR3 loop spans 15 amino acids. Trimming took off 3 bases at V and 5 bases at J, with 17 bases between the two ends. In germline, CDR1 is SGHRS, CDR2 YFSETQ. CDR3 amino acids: CASSSSTGRMETQYF. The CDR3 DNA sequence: TGCGCCAGCAGCTCTTCGACAGGGAGGATGGAGACCCAGTACTTC. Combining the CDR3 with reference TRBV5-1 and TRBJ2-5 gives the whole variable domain KAGVTQTPRYLIKTRGQQVTLSCSPISGHRSVSWYQQTPGQGLQFLFEYFSETQRNKGNFPGRFSGRQFSNSRSEMNVSTLELGDSALYLCASSSSTGRMETQYFGPGTRLLVL.

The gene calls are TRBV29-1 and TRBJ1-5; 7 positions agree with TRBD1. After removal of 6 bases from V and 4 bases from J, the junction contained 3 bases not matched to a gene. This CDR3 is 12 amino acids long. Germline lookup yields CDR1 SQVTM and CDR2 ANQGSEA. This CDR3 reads CSVKGANQPQHF. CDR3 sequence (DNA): TGCAGCGTCAAGGGGGCGAATCAGCCCCAGCATTTT.

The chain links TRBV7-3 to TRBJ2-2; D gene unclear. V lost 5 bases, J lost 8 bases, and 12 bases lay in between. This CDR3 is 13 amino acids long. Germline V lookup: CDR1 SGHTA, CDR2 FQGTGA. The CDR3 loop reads CASSLGQTGELFF. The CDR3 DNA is TGTGCCAGCAGCCTGGGCCAAACAGGGGAGCTGTTTTTT. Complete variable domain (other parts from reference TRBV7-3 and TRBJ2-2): GAGVSQTPSNKVTEKGKYVELRCDPISGHTALYWYRQSLGQGPEFLIYFQGTGAADDSGLPNDRFFAVRPEGSVSTLKIQRTERGDSAVYLCASSLGQTGELFFGEGSRLTVL.

Here the CDR3 DNA reads TGTGCCAGCCATCCCAGCTCTGGAAACACCATATATTTT. It specifies CASHPSSGNTIYF. The chain couples TRBV7-9 to TRBJ1-3; no clear D gene. Germline assignment: CDR1 SEHNR and CDR2 FQNEAQ (reference sequence). V lost 8 bases and J lost 0, with 8 bases in between. The CDR3 is 13 amino acids. Complete variable domain (other parts from reference TRBV7-9 and TRBJ1-3): DTGVSQNPRHKITKRGQNVTFRCDPISEHNRLYWYRQTLGQGPEFLTYFQNEAQLEKSRLLSDRFSAERPKGSFSTLEIQRTEQGDSAMYLCASHPSSGNTIYFGEGSWLTVV.

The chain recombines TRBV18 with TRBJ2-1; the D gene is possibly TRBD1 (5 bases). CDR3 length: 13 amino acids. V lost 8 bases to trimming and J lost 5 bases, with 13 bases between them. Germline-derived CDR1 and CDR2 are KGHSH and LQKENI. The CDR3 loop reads CASKLFRDNEQFF. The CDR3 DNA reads TGTGCCAGCAAGTTATTCAGGGACAATGAGCAGTTCTTC.

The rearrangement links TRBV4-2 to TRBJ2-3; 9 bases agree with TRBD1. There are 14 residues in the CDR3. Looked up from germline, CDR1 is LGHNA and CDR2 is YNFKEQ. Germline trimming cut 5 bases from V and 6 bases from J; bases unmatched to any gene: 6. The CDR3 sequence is CASSTGTGLDTQYF. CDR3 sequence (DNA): TGTGCCAGCAGCACCGGGACAGGGCTGGATACGCAGTATTTT.

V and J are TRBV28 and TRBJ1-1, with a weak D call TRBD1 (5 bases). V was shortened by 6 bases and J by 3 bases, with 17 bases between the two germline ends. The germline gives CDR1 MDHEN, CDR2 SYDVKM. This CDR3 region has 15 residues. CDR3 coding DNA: TGTGCCAGCAGCTTGCAGGAGGGGCTGTACACTGAAGCTTTCTTT. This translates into CASSLQEGLYTEAFF.

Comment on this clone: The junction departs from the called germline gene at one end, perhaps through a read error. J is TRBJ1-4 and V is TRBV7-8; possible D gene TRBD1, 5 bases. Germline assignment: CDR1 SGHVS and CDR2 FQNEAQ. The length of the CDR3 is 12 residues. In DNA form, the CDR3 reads TGTGCCAGCAGCTTAGGTGCGGGGCCCCCACTTTTT. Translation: CASSLGAGPPLF.

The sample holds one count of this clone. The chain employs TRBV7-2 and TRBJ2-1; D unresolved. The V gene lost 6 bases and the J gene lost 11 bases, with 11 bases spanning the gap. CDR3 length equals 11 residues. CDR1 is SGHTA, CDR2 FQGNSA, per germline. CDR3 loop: CASRLGLQQFF. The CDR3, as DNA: TGTGCCAGCAGGTTGGGCCTCCAGCAGTTCTTC.

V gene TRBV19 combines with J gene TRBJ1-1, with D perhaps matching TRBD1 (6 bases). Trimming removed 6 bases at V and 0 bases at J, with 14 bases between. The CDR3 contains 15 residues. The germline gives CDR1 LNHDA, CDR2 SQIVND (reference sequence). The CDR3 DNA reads TGTGCCAGTAGCTTGGACAGTATAATGAACACTGAAGCTTTCTTT. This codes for CASSLDSIMNTEAFF.

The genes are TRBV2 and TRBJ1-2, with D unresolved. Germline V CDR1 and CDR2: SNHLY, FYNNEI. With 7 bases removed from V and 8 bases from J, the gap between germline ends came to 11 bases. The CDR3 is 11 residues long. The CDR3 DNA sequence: TGTGCCAGCACGAGCGGGGAGGGCTACACCTTC. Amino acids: CASTSGEGYTF.

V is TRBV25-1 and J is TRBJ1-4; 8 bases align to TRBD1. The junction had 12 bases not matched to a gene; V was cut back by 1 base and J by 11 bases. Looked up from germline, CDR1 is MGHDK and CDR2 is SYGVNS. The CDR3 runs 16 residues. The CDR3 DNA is TGTGCCAGCAGTGAATCAGGGACAGGCCCTGGGGAGAAACTGTTTTTT. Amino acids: CASSESGTGPGEKLFF.

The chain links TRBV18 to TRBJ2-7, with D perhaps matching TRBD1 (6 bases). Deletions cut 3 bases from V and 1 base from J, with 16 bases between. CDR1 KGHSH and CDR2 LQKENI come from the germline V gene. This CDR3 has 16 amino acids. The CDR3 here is CASSPSGQHLSYEQYV. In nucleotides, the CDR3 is TGTGCCAGCTCACCGTCCGGACAGCACCTTTCCTACGAGCAGTACGTC.

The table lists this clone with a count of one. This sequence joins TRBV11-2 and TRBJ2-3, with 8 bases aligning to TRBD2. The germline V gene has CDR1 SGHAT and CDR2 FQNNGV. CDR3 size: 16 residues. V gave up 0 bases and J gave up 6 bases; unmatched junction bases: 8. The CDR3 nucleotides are TGTGCCAGCAGCTTAGATCCGGGACTAGGGGGGGATACGCAGTATTTT. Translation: CASSLDPGLGGDTQYF.